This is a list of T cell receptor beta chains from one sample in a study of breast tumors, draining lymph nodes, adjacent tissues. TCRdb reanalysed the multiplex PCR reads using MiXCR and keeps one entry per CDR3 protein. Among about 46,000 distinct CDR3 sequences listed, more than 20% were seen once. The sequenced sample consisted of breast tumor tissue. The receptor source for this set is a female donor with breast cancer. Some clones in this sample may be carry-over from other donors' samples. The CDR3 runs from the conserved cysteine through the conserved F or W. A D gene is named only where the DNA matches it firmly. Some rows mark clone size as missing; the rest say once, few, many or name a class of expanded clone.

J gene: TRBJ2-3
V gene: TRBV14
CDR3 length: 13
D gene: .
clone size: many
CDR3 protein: CASRLQGRDTQYF
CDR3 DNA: TGTGCCAGCAGACTTCAGGGGCGGGATACGCAGTATTTT

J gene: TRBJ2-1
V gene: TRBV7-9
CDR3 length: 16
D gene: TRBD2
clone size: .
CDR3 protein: CASSLALAGGVNEQFF
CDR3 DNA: TGTGCCAGCAGCTTAGCGTTAGCGGGGGGGGTCAATGAGCAGTTCTTC

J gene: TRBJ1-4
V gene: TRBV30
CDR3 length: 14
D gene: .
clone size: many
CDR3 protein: CAWSDGRTDEKLFF
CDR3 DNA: TGTGCCTGGAGTGATGGACGCACGGATGAAAAACTGTTTTTT

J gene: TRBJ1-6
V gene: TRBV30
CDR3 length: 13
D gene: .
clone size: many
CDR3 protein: CAWSLVEGSPLHF
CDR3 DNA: TGTGCCTGGAGTCTGGTTGAGGGGTCACCCCTCCACTTT

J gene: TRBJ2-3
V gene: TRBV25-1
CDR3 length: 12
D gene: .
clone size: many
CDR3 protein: CASSVATDTQYF
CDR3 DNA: TGTGCCAGCAGTGTAGCCACAGATACGCAGTATTTT

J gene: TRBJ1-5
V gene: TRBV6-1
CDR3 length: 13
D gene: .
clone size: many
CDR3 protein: CASRVYSNQPQHF
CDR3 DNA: TGTGCCAGCAGGGTTTATAGCAATCAGCCCCAGCATTTT

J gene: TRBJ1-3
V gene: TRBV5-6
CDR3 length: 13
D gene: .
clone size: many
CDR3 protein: CASLGSSGNTIYF
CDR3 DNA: TGTGCCAGCTTAGGGAGCTCTGGAAACACCATATATTTT

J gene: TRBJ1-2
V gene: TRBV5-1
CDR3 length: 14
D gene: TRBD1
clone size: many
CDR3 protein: CASSVGTGLDRETF
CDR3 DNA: TGCGCCAGCAGCGTCGGGACAGGCCTAGATCGTGAAACCTTC

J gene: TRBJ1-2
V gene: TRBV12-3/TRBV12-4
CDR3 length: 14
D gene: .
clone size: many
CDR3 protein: CASTRGRILGGYTF
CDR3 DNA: TGTGCCAGCACCCGAGGACGGATCCTGGGAGGCTACACCTTC

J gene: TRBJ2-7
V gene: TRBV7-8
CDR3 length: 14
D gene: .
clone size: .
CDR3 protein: CASSQGTLNYEQYF
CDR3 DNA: TGTGCCAGCAGCCAGGGGACACTGAACTACGAGCAGTACTTC

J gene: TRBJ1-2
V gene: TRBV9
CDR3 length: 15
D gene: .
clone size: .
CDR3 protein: CASRESGEGPYGYTF
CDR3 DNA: TGTGCCAGTCGGGAGTCAGGGGAAGGGCCCTATGGCTACACCTTC

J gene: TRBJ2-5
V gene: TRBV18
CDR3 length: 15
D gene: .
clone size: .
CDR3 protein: CASSPGVGGVETQYF
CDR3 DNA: TGTGCCAGCTCACCAGGGGTAGGCGGGGTTGAGACCCAGTACTTC

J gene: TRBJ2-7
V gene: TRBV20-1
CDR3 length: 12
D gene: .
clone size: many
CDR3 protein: CSARDWAYEQYF
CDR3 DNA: TGCAGTGCTAGAGACTGGGCCTACGAGCAGTACTTC

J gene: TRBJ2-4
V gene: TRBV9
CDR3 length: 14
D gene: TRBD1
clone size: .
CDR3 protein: CASSGRDSKNIQYF
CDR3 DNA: TGTGCCAGCAGCGGCCGGGACAGCAAAAACATTCAGTACTTC

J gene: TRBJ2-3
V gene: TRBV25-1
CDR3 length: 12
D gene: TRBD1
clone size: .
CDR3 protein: CASSGWTGSQYF
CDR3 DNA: TGTGCCAGCAGTGGCTGGACAGGATCGCAGTATTTT

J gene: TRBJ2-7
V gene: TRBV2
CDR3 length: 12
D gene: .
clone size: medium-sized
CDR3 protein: CASTRASYEQYF
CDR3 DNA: TGTGCCAGCACGAGGGCTTCGTACGAGCAGTACTTC

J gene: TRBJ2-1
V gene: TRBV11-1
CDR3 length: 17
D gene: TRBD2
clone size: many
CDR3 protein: CASSSSVLAENYNEQFF
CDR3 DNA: TGTGCCAGCAGCTCCTCCGTCCTAGCGGAGAACTACAATGAGCAGTTCTTC

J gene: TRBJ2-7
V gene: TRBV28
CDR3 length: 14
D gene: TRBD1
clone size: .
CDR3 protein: CASSSGQGSYEQYF
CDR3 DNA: TGTGCCAGCAGTTCGGGACAGGGGTCCTACGAGCAGTACTTC

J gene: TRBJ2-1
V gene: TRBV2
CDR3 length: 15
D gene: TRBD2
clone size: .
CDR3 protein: CASSLSGAKGNEQFF
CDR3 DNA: TGTGCCAGCAGCCTTAGCGGGGCAAAAGGGAATGAGCAGTTCTTC

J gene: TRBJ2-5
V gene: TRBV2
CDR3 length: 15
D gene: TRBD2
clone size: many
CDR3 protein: CASSDRRGGLETQYF
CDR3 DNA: TGTGCCAGCAGTGACCGGCGGGGGGGTTTGGAGACCCAGTACTTC

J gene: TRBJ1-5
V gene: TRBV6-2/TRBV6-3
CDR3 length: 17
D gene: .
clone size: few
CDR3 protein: CASSYGRRGYSNQPQHF
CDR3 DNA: TGTGCCAGCAGTTATGGGCGCAGGGGTTATAGCAATCAGCCCCAGCATTTT

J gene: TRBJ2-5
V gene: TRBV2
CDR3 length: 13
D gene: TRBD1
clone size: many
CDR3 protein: CASSEDRAETQYF
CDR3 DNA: TGTGCCAGCAGCGAGGACAGGGCCGAGACCCAGTACTTC

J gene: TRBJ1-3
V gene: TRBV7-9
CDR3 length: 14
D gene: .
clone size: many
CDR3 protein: CASNTWDSGNTIYF
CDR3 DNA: TGTGCCAGCAACACATGGGACTCTGGAAACACCATATATTTT

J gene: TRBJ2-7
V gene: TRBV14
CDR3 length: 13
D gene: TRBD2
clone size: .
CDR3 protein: CASSRGRDYEQCF
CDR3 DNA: TGTGCCAGCAGCCGCGGAAGGGACTACGAGCAGTGCTTC

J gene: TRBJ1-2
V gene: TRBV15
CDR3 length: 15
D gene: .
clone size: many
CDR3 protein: CATSRDRGINYGYTF
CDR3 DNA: TGTGCCACCAGCAGAGATCGGGGTATTAACTATGGCTACACCTTC

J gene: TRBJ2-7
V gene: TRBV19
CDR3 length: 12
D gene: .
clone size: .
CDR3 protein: CASSELGLEQYF
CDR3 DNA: TGTGCCAGTAGTGAGCTGGGCCTCGAGCAGTACTTC

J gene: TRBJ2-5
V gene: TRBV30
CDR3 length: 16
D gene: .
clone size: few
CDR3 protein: CAWRRKDKWYQETQYF
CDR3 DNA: TGTGCCTGGAGGCGAAAGGACAAATGGTACCAAGAGACCCAGTACTTC

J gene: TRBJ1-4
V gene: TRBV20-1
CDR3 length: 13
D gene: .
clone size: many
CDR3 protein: CSASGSNHGGLFF
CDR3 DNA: TGCAGTGCTAGTGGTAGTAATCATGGAGGACTGTTTTTT

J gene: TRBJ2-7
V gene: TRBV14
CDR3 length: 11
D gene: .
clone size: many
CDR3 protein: CASSQFQEQYF
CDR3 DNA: TGTGCCAGCAGTCAGTTCCAGGAGCAGTACTTC

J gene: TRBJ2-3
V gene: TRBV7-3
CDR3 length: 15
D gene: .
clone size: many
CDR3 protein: CASSQGELSTDTQYF
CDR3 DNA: TGTGCCAGCAGTCAAGGGGAATTGAGCACAGATACGCAGTATTTT

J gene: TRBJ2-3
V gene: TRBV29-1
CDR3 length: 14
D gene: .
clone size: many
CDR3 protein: CSVRGGGWTDTQYF
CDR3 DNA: TGCAGCGTTAGGGGAGGGGGCTGGACAGATACGCAGTATTTT

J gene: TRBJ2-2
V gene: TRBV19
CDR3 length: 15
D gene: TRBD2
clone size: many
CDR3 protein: CASSIAGGTTGELFF
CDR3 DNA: TGTGCCAGTAGTATAGCGGGAGGGACCACCGGGGAGCTGTTTTTT